The 18 T cell receptor beta chains below all came from one sample that was sequenced in a study of blood T cells in healthy people across ages. A J-beta primer mix and a sample-barcoded 5' primer were used in a second PCR of about 7 to 12 cycles. TCRdb used MiXCR to reprocess the 5' RACE reads, holding one entry per CDR3 protein. The sample carries about a million distinct CDR3 sequences, 51% recorded once. Sequencing was carried out using blood. The receptor source for this set is a woman in her sixties in good health.

This clonotype was observed a few times. This chain's CDR3 is CSARGLGGLDYGYTF. CDR3 bases: TGCAGTGCTAGAGGTTTAGGGGGTCTGGACTATGGCTACACCTTC. The gene calls are TRBV20-1 and TRBJ1-2; perhaps TRBD1 as D (6 bases). V shed 1 base and J shed 3 bases, with 15 bases lying between them. Germline assignment: CDR1 DFQATT and CDR2 SNEGSKA (reference sequence). CDR3 size: 15 residues.

This clonotype has a single count. The rearrangement joins TRBV6-5 to TRBJ2-1; D remains unclear. CDR1 and CDR2 (germline): MNHEY, SVGAGI. The CDR3 is made up of 17 amino acids. With 1 base removed from V and 2 bases from J, the gap between germline ends came to 15 bases. For the CDR3, the DNA is TGTGCCAGCAGTTACTACCCTTCGCTACGAACCTACAATGAGCAGTTCTTC. Translating it yields CASSYYPSLRTYNEQFF.

CDR3 region: CASSQTPSSYNEQFF. DNA of the CDR3: TGTGCCAGCAGTCAGACCCCGAGCTCCTACAATGAGCAGTTCTTC. This rearrangement joins TRBV6-2 or TRBV6-3 to TRBJ2-1; no clear D. Trimming took 5 bases from V and 0 from J, leaving 11 bases between them. From germline, CDR1 is MNHEY and CDR2 SVGEGT. This CDR3 is built from 15 residues.

V gene TRBV3-1 combines with J gene TRBJ2-6; no reliable D call. CDR1 is LGHDT, CDR2 YNNKEL, per germline (reference sequence). The ends were cut back, 2 bases at V and 0 bases at J, with 5 bases in the middle. This CDR3 has 15 amino acids. CDR3 nucleotides: TGTGCCAGCAGCCAAACTTTCTCTGGGGCCAACGTCCTGACTTTC. Translation: CASSQTFSGANVLTF.

V usage is TRBV6-2 or TRBV6-3 and J usage is TRBJ1-1; tentative D call: TRBD1 (5 bases). Germline CDR1 and CDR2: MNHEY and SVGEGT. This CDR3 region has 17 residues. V was trimmed by 8 bases and J by 5 bases, leaving 27 bases between them. The chain's CDR3 is CASEGPSGRGGRTEAFF. As DNA, the CDR3 is TGTGCCAGCGAAGGCCCATCGGGGCGAGGAGGACGAACTGAAGCTTTCTTT.

This clonotype was observed a handful of times. This sequence joins TRBV18 and TRBJ1-6, with D possibly being TRBD1 (5 bases). The length of the CDR3 is 15 residues. Germline CDR1 KGHSH, CDR2 LQKENI. Trimming left V 4 bases short and J 2 bases short, with 9 bases between. The CDR3 protein is CASSQGVAYNSPLHF. Written as DNA, the CDR3 is TGTGCCAGCTCACAAGGGGTCGCCTATAATTCACCCCTCCACTTT.

The chain employs TRBV20-1 and TRBJ2-1; 12 bases align to TRBD1. The junction had 7 bases not matched to a gene; V was cut back by 4 bases and J by 9 bases. Germline V gene sequence: CDR1 DFQATT, CDR2 SNEGSKA (reference sequence). This CDR3 has 14 amino acids. CDR3 sequence (DNA): TGCAGTGCTACCCGGGACAGGGGGCTAGGTGAGCAGTTCTTC. It encodes CSATRDRGLGEQFF.

The chain has TRBV28 and TRBJ1-6; TRBD1 matches at 9 bases. The J segment lost 7 bases and the V segment lost 10 bases, leaving 8 bases of the junction unmatched. The CDR3 runs 14 residues. Germline CDR1 and CDR2: MDHEN and SYDVKM. The CDR3 region has the DNA TGTGCCATCCTGGACAGGGGAAAGAATTCACCCCTCCACTTT. This encodes CAILDRGKNSPLHF.

This chain connects TRBV19 to TRBJ2-6; TRBD1 might be the D (5 bases). The CDR3 covers 17 residues. The V gene lost 8 bases and the J gene lost 2 bases, with 19 bases spanning the gap. Germline V CDR1 and CDR2: LNHDA, SQIVND (reference sequence). CDR3 in DNA: TGTGCCAGTTTAAGGGGCCCCCACGAGGCTGGGGCCAACGTCCTGACTTTC. It yields the protein CASLRGPHEAGANVLTF.

This chain links TRBV20-1 with TRBJ2-5; 11 bases align to TRBD2. V gave up 1 base and J gave up 0 bases; unmatched junction bases: 7. The germline CDR1 and CDR2 sequences are DFQATT and SNEGSKA (reference sequence). This CDR3 contains 17 residues. The CDR3 region is CSARVRLAGQYQETQYF. In DNA form, the CDR3 reads TGCAGTGCTAGAGTGAGACTAGCGGGACAGTACCAAGAGACCCAGTACTTC.

V is TRBV7-9 and J is TRBJ2-7, with 13 nucleotides matching TRBD2. The ends lost 5 bases at V and 2 bases at J; junction bases unmatched: 3. Per germline, CDR1 SEHNR and CDR2 FQNEAQ (reference sequence). This CDR3 is 15 amino acids long. CDR3 nucleotide sequence: TGTGCCAGCAGCACTAGCGGGAGGGCGACCTACGAGCAGTACTTC. Translating gives CASSTSGRATYEQYF.

The CDR3 here is CASSFNRATEAFF. DNA for the CDR3: TGTGCCAGCAGCTTTAACAGGGCCACTGAAGCTTTCTTT. The chain joins TRBV7-9 to TRBJ1-1; D possibly corresponds to TRBD1 (6 bases). The CDR3 consists of 13 residues. The V end was cut by 3 bases, the J end by 4 bases, with 9 bases between. Germline V lookup: CDR1 SEHNR, CDR2 FQNEAQ (reference sequence). Supplemented by reference TRBV7-9 and TRBJ1-1, the full variable domain reads DTGVSQNPRHKITKRGQNVTFRCDPISEHNRLYWYRQTLGQGPEFLTYFQNEAQLEKSRLLSDRFSAERPKGSFSTLEIQRTEQGDSAMYLCASSFNRATEAFFGQGTRLTVV.

The chain is built from TRBV6-2 or TRBV6-3 and TRBJ1-2; tentative D call: TRBD1 (5 bases). The germline V gene encodes CDR1 MNHEY and CDR2 SVGEGT. Trimming cost V 6 bases and J 7 bases, with 21 bases left between them. The CDR3 has 15 amino acids. CDR3 bases: TGTGCCAGCAGCCCGACTGAACAGGCCGTGGCTGGCTACACCTTC. Its translation: CASSPTEQAVAGYTF.

This clonotype was recorded a few times. This chain connects TRBV4-1 to TRBJ2-2; unclear D gene. The CDR3 spans 11 residues. V was clipped by 2 bases and J by 6 bases, with 1 base between them. The germline gives CDR1 MGHRA, CDR2 YSYEKL. CDR3 sequence reads: CASSQSGELFF. For the CDR3, the DNA is TGCGCCAGCAGCCAATCCGGGGAGCTGTTTTTT.

As DNA, the CDR3 is TGTGCCAGCAGCCCTCCGGGACTTCGCACAGATACGCAGTATTTT. Amino acids: CASSPPGLRTDTQYF. The chain uses TRBV9 and TRBJ2-3, with D perhaps matching TRBD2 (6 bases). The CDR3 is 15 residues long. V was trimmed by 4 bases and J by 1 base, leaving 13 bases between them. Germline V gene data show CDR1 as SGDLS and CDR2 as YYNGEE.

A note on this clonotype: One end of the junction varies from germline; a read error may be responsible. The chain employs TRBV20-1 and TRBJ2-3; D is uncertain. CDR3 length equals 12 residues. From germline, CDR1 is DFQATT and CDR2 SNEGSKA (reference sequence). The CDR3 nucleotides are TGCAGTGCTAGAGTCAGCACAGATACACAGTATTTT. Its translation: CSARVSTDTQYF.

The V and J genes are TRBV6-2 or TRBV6-3 and TRBJ1-1, with D unclear. V was cut by 3 bases and J by 5 bases, with 13 bases left in between. This CDR3 has 14 residues. Germline assignment: CDR1 MNHEY and CDR2 SVGEGT. CDR3 sequence: CASSYVPMGTEAFF. The CDR3 coding sequence is TGTGCCAGCAGTTATGTTCCCATGGGGACTGAAGCTTTCTTT.

J is TRBJ2-1 and V is TRBV29-1; 13 nucleotides match TRBD2. CDR3 size: 14 residues. Germline CDR1 is SQVTM and CDR2 is ANQGSEA. J gave up 2 bases and V 7 bases, and 2 bases lay outside the gene matches. In DNA form, the CDR3 reads TGCAGCGCGGGACTAGCGGGAACCTACAATGAGCAGTTCTTC. Translation gives CSAGLAGTYNEQFF.